Listed below are T cell receptor beta chains from one sample, sequenced in a study of T cell responses to AZD1222 COVID-19 vaccine. The repertoire was sequenced with immunoSEQ multiplex PCR; TCRdb's copy has only in-frame clones and lacks some. Here the sample spans some 78,000 clones, about four fifths being singletons. The sequences come from peripheral blood, collected 28 days after the second AZD1222 dose. The receptors were gathered from an adult who received the AZD1222 COVID-19 vaccine. Both conserved end residues are part of each CDR3. A D gene is named only where the DNA matches it firmly. Some rows have no size entry. The others give once, few or many, or a class for an expanded clone.

clone_size,v_call,d_call,j_call,cdr3_nt,cdr3_aa
few,TRBV9,TRBD1,TRBJ1-2,TGTGCCAGCAGCGGGGGACAGGGGAGCTATGGCTACACCTTC,CASSGGQGSYGYTF
-,TRBV4-1,-,TRBJ1-5,TGCGCCAGCAGCCAAGATCAGGATCAGCCCCAGCATTTT,CASSQDQDQPQHF
-,TRBV9,TRBD1,TRBJ1-4,TGTGCCAGCAGCACGCTTTCAGGGGGCGCGGGTGAAAAACTGTTTTTT,CASSTLSGGAGEKLFF
-,TRBV7-2,TRBD1,TRBJ2-5,TGTGCCAGCAGCCCGAATTTACAGGGGGGTCCGAAGTACTTC,CASSPNLQGGPKYF
-,TRBV3-1/TRBV3-2,-,TRBJ2-3,TGTGCCAGCAGCCAAGATCAGAGGCGGGCCTTCACAGATACGCAGTATTTT,CASSQDQRRAFTDTQYF
-,TRBV7-8,-,TRBJ2-6,TGTGCCAGCAGCTTAGGCCCCTCTGGGGGGGCAGGGGCCAACGTCCTGACTTTC,CASSLGPSGGAGANVLTF
-,TRBV7-6,-,TRBJ2-2,TGTGCCAGCAGCCCACTCGGGAACACCGGGGAGCTGTTTTTT,CASSPLGNTGELFF
-,TRBV5-1,-,TRBJ2-7,TGCGCCAGCAGCTTGGGAAGGGGCAGCAATACCTACGAGCAGTACTTC,CASSLGRGSNTYEQYF
-,TRBV18,TRBD1,TRBJ1-2,TGTGCCAGCTCACCCCCGATTGGAGGACAGGGGGAGGATGGCTACACCTTC,CASSPPIGGQGEDGYTF
once,TRBV5-4,TRBD2,TRBJ2-5,TGTGCCAGCAGCTCGGGACTAGCGGGAAAGTTAGCGGAGACCCAGTACTTC,CASSSGLAGKLAETQYF
-,TRBV30,-,TRBJ1-5,TGTGCCTGGTCTCGCGGGGTCCCGGAGTCCCAGCATTTT,CAWSRGVPESQHF
-,TRBV7-9,-,TRBJ2-1,TGTGCCAGCAGCTTATTGGAGGGAATGGGTGAGCAGTTCTTC,CASSLLEGMGEQFF
-,TRBV7-9,TRBD2,TRBJ2-7,TGTGCCAGCAGCCGACTAGCGGGTAACTACGAGCAGTACTTC,CASSRLAGNYEQYF
-,TRBV4-1,-,TRBJ1-2,TGCGCCAGCAGCCAAGGGAGGAGTGAGTTAGTCTATGGCTACACCTTC,CASSQGRSELVYGYTF
-,TRBV20-1,-,TRBJ1-1,TGCAGTGCTAGATTGGGGACTGAAGCTTTCTTT,CSARLGTEAFF
-,TRBV2,-,TRBJ1-2,TGTGCCAGCAGTGGGGGAAACTATGGCTACACCTTC,CASSGGNYGYTF
-,TRBV29-1,-,TRBJ2-6,TGCAGCGTGGAGGGGCAGGGTGTAGATTTCTCTGGGGCCAACGTCCTGACTTTC,CSVEGQGVDFSGANVLTF
-,TRBV6-5,-,TRBJ1-2,TGTGCCAGCAGATCCCGAGGGAGCCTCTATGGCTACACCTTC,CASRSRGSLYGYTF
few,TRBV12-3/TRBV12-4,TRBD1,TRBJ1-1,TGTGCCAGCAGTTTTCAGGGGGCAACTGAAGCTTTCTTT,CASSFQGATEAFF
-,TRBV5-4,-,TRBJ2-5,TGTGCCAGCAGCTTGAGTCAACGGGGTGGGGGGGAGACCCAGTACTTC,CASSLSQRGGGETQYF
once,TRBV28,TRBD1,TRBJ2-1,TGTGCCAGCAGCCGGGACAGGGTTTTCGATGAGCAGTTCTTC,CASSRDRVFDEQFF
once,TRBV4-1,TRBD2,TRBJ2-5,TGCGCCAGCAGCCAAGAAGGGACTAGGGTCGAGACCCAGTACTTC,CASSQEGTRVETQYF
-,TRBV27,TRBD2,TRBJ2-5,TGTGCCAGCAGTTTCTTCCGTTCTCCGACTAGCGGGAGGGCCGCTATAGTCCGAGAGACCCAGTACTTC,CASSFFRSPTSGRAAIVRETQYF
-,TRBV28,TRBD1,TRBJ2-7,TGTGCCAGCACCCCTCCGACCGGGACAGTCTCCTACGAGCAGTACTTC,CASTPPTGTVSYEQYF
-,TRBV7-2,-,TRBJ1-1,TGTGCCAGCAGCCAAACTCAGGACACTGAAGCTTTCTTT,CASSQTQDTEAFF
-,TRBV30,-,TRBJ1-4,TGTGCCTGGAGTGTGAGAGGGATTAATGAAAAACTGTTTTTT,CAWSVRGINEKLFF
-,TRBV13,-,TRBJ1-1,TGTGCCAGCAGCGCGACGACAGGTATTGTCATGAACACTGAAGCTTTCTTT,CASSATTGIVMNTEAFF
-,TRBV18,-,TRBJ1-5,TGTGCCAGCTCACCAGGGTACAATAACAATCAGCCCCAGCATTTT,CASSPGYNNNQPQHF
once,TRBV7-9,-,TRBJ1-5,TGTGCCAGCAGCTCGGCACAGGATCAGCCCCAGCATTTT,CASSSAQDQPQHF
-,TRBV27,-,TRBJ1-6,TGTGCCAGCAGTCGGGGGCCCAGAGGGGCCTATAATTCACCCCTCCACTTT,CASSRGPRGAYNSPLHF
-,TRBV11-2,-,TRBJ1-3,TGTGCCAGCAGCTCCGGGATGTCTGGAAACACCATATATTTT,CASSSGMSGNTIYF
-,TRBV18,-,TRBJ2-3,TGTGCCAGCTCACCCCCCGGAAGGGCATGGGACACAGATACGCAGTATTTT,CASSPPGRAWDTDTQYF
-,TRBV7-9,-,TRBJ1-1,TGTGCCAGCAGCCTTTCTAACACTGAAGCTTTCTTT,CASSLSNTEAFF
few,TRBV15,-,TRBJ1-5,TGTGCCACCAGCAGAGATAACAAAGGGGATCAGCCCCAGCATTTT,CATSRDNKGDQPQHF
-,TRBV19,-,TRBJ2-3,TGTGCCAGTAGTATACGGACGGGCACAGATACGCAGTATTTT,CASSIRTGTDTQYF